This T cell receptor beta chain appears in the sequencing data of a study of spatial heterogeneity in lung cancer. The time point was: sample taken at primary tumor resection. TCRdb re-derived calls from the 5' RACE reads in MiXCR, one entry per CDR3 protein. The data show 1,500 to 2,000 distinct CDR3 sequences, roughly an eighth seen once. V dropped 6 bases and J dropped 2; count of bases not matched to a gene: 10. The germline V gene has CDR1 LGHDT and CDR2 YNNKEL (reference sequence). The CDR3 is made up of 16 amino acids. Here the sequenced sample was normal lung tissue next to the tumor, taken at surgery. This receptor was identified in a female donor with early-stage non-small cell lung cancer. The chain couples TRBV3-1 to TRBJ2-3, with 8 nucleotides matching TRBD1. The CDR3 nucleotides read TGTGCCAGCAGACAGACGGGACAGGCCTCCACAGATACGCAGTATTTT. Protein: CASRQTGQASTDTQYF.